Following are 13 T cell receptor beta chains from one sample sequenced in a study of sequential checkpoint blockade in melanoma. Here immunoSEQ multiplex PCR was the method, and the copy in TCRdb shows in-frame clones only, minus some. The table includes about 32,000 clones, roughly 84% detected once. Treatment here: randomized to nivolumab then ipilimumab (arm A) or the reverse (arm B). Specimen: CD8+ T cells sorted from blood (inferred from file names), collected from a patient given nivolumab and ipilimumab in sequence. These receptors originate from a human donor with melanoma.

The rearrangement joins TRBV5-1 to TRBJ2-2; a possible D gene is TRBD1 (5 bases). The CDR3 covers 15 residues. The germline V and J ends were trimmed by 3 bases and 2 bases, with 11 bases remaining between them. Germline CDR1 SGHRS, CDR2 YFSETQ. As DNA, the CDR3 is TGCGCCAGCAGCTGGGGCAGGGTCAACACCGGGGAGCTGTTTTTT. It translates to CASSWGRVNTGELFF.

This clone was counted only a few times. The genes are TRBV7-9 and TRBJ2-1; D gene unclear. The V end lost 5 bases, the J end lost 8 bases, and 7 bases lay between the germline ends. Germline CDR1 and CDR2: SEHNR and FQNEAQ (reference sequence). This CDR3 has 11 residues. CDR3 in amino acids: CASSPVDEQFF. The CDR3 DNA sequence: TGTGCCAGCAGCCCAGTCGATGAGCAGTTCTTC.

This rearrangement joins TRBV10-2 to TRBJ2-4, with 9 positions matching TRBD1. Germline trimming cut 6 bases from V and 6 bases from J; bases unmatched to any gene: 3. Germline V CDR1 and CDR2: WSHSY, SAAADI. This CDR3 contains 13 residues. CDR3 sequence (DNA): TGCGCCAGCAGCGAGGGACAGGGAAACATTCAGTACTTC. Encoded protein: CASSEGQGNIQYF.

J is TRBJ2-7 and V is TRBV29-1; 10 bases fit TRBD2. With 5 bases clipped from V and 4 bases from J, the junction kept 8 bases outside the gene matches. The CDR3 sequence is 14 residues long. The V gene's germline CDR1 is SQVTM and CDR2 ANQGSEA. The CDR3 here is CSVIDPAGGYEQYF. Here the CDR3 DNA reads TGCAGCGTTATTGATCCAGCGGGAGGGTACGAGCAGTACTTC.

This sequence joins TRBV2 and TRBJ2-3; 13 nucleotides line up with TRBD2. V lost 7 bases and J lost 2; bases outside the gene matches: 6. This CDR3 comprises 16 residues. Germline V gene sequence: CDR1 SNHLY, CDR2 FYNNEI. The CDR3 spells CASKRLAGGYTDTQYF. The CDR3 DNA reads TGTGCCAGCAAAAGACTAGCGGGGGGCTACACAGATACGCAGTATTTT. Together with reference TRBV2 and TRBJ2-3, the CDR3 gives the full variable domain: EPEVTQTPSHQVTQMGQEVILRCVPISNHLYFYWYRQILGQKVEFLVSFYNNEISEKSEIFDDQFSVERPDGSNFTLKIRSTKLEDSAMYFCASKRLAGGYTDTQYFGPGTRLTVL.

The CDR3 here is CASSLLSTDTQYF. The CDR3 nucleotides are TGTGCCAGCAGTTTACTCAGCACAGATACGCAGTATTTT. This chain uses TRBV27 with TRBJ2-3; no clear D gene. Trimming took 2 bases from V and 0 from J, leaving 3 bases between them. CDR3 length: 13 residues. Germline V CDR1 and CDR2: MNHEY, SMNVEV (reference sequence).

This chain links TRBV28 with TRBJ1-5, with a possible D match to TRBD1 (5 bases). The CDR3 sequence is 14 residues long. Germline CDR1 reads MDHEN; CDR2 reads SYDVKM. Trimming pared 7 bases from V and 4 bases from J, leaving 14 bases between. CDR3 nucleotides: TGTGCCAGCACTCCCCAGGGATTTAATCAGCCCCAGCATTTT. It encodes CASTPQGFNQPQHF. The full variable domain, in which reference TRBV28 and TRBJ1-5 provide the parts outside the CDR3, is DVKVTQSSRYLVKRTGEKVFLECVQDMDHENMFWYRQDPGLGLRLIYFSYDVKMKEKGDIPEGYSVSREKKERFSLILESASTNQTSMYLCASTPQGFNQPQHFGDGTRLSIL.

In this sample, this clone turned up a few times. The chain links TRBV7-9 to TRBJ1-3; 7 nucleotides agree with TRBD1. V was clipped by 5 bases and J by 2 bases; unmatched bases: 9. The CDR3 is 16 residues long. Germline-derived CDR1 and CDR2 are SEHNR and FQNEAQ (reference sequence). The CDR3 region is CASSVRGELTGNTIYF. CDR3 DNA: TGTGCCAGCAGCGTCAGGGGGGAGTTGACTGGAAACACCATATATTTT.

This sequence joins TRBV5-5 and TRBJ2-5, with a possible D match to TRBD2 (5 bases). The CDR3 totals 17 residues. The V gene's germline CDR1 is SGHKS and CDR2 YYEKEE (reference sequence). Deletions cut 0 bases from V and 1 base from J, with 16 bases between. This chain's CDR3 is CASSLAGEPYPQETQYF. CDR3 nucleotides: TGTGCCAGCAGCTTGGCCGGGGAGCCCTATCCCCAAGAGACCCAGTACTTC.

This chain links TRBV4-1 with TRBJ2-7; TRBD1 matches at 9 bases. The CDR3 extends over 17 amino acids. V trimming: 1 base; J trimming: 2 bases; junction bases outside the gene matches: 9. Germline assignment: CDR1 MGHRA and CDR2 YSYEKL. The CDR3 sequence: CASSQGSTGGVPYEQYF. CDR3 bases: TGCGCCAGCAGCCAAGGATCCACAGGGGGCGTTCCCTACGAGCAGTACTTC.

The rearrangement links TRBV7-9 to TRBJ2-4; the match to TRBD2 covers 8 bases. The germline CDR1 and CDR2 sequences are SEHNR and FQNEAQ (reference sequence). V was clipped by 0 bases and J by 9 bases; unmatched bases: 4. The CDR3 covers 14 residues. The CDR3 reads CASSLAGLVVIQYF. DNA for the CDR3: TGTGCCAGCAGCTTAGCGGGACTAGTTGTCATTCAGTACTTC.

In its sample, this clone is medium-sized. This chain uses TRBV27 with TRBJ1-2, with D unclear. This CDR3 is built from 15 residues. Germline CDR1 reads MNHEY; CDR2 reads SMNVEV (reference sequence). The V end was cut by 2 bases, the J end by 2 bases, with 12 bases between. CDR3 bases: TGTGCCAGCAGTTTAGTCGGCAGAGGGAACTATGGCTACACCTTC. This gives the protein CASSLVGRGNYGYTF.

The chain is built from TRBV18 and TRBJ1-5, with 12 positions matching TRBD1. Germline V lookup: CDR1 KGHSH, CDR2 LQKENI. V was clipped by 0 bases and J by 4 bases; unmatched bases: 4. CDR3 length equals 17 residues. The CDR3 here is CASSPPKGQGANQPQHF. DNA for the CDR3: TGTGCCAGCTCACCACCGAAGGGACAGGGGGCGAATCAGCCCCAGCATTTT.